Listed here are 29 T cell receptor beta chains from one sample, sequenced in a study of blood T cell repertoires in COVID-19. The method was immunoSEQ multiplex PCR; TCRdb's version includes in-frame clones alone and lacks a portion of them. The table lists 45,000 to 75,000 clones, roughly 88% of them singletons. Sequences were obtained from peripheral blood. The source of these receptors is a man aged 55 to 69 with acute or convalescent COVID-19.

V usage is TRBV11-2 and J usage is TRBJ2-7; D unresolved. The CDR3 covers 13 residues. V lost 2 bases, J lost 0 bases, and 5 bases lay in between. CDR1 is SGHAT, CDR2 FQNNGV, per germline. In nucleotides, the CDR3 is TGTGCCAGCAGCTTATACAGCTCCTACGAGCAGTACTTC. This translates into CASSLYSSYEQYF.

The CDR3 sequence: CASSITGAYGYTF. CDR3 in DNA: TGTGCCAGTAGTATCACAGGGGCCTATGGCTACACCTTC. This chain connects TRBV19 to TRBJ1-2; TRBD1 matches 7 bases. V trimming: 3 bases; J trimming: 4 bases; junction bases outside the gene matches: 2. Germline V lookup: CDR1 LNHDA, CDR2 SQIVND (reference sequence). The CDR3 has 13 residues.

This clone was counted between two and nine times. The gene calls are TRBV5-4 and TRBJ2-6; 9 bases match TRBD1. Germline values: CDR1 SGHNT, CDR2 YYREEE (reference sequence). Trimming at V came to 5 bases and at J to 2 bases, leaving 8 bases not matched to a gene. CDR3 length: 17 amino acids. The CDR3 here is CASRNYRGQTGANVLTF. CDR3 nucleotides: TGTGCCAGCAGGAATTACAGGGGGCAAACTGGGGCCAACGTCCTGACTTTC.

This rearrangement joins TRBV5-1 to TRBJ2-1; 8 positions agree with TRBD2. Germline assignment: CDR1 SGHRS and CDR2 YFSETQ. Trimming at V came to 0 bases and at J to 6 bases, leaving 2 bases not matched to a gene. The CDR3 extends over 14 amino acids. The CDR3 DNA sequence: TGCGCCAGCAGCTTGGCGAGCGGGGGCAATGAGCAGTTCTTC. Its translation is CASSLASGGNEQFF.

The chain carries TRBV9 and TRBJ1-3; no definite D call. CDR3 size: 14 residues. Germline-derived CDR1 and CDR2 are SGDLS and YYNGEE. V was pared by 2 bases and J by 2 bases, with 8 bases between. The chain's CDR3 is CASSVKGAGNTIYF. The DNA of the CDR3 is TGTGCCAGCAGCGTTAAAGGAGCTGGAAACACCATATATTTT.

The V and J genes are TRBV28 and TRBJ2-7; TRBD2 agrees at 12 bases. CDR1 is MDHEN, CDR2 SYDVKM, per germline. V trimming: 5 bases; J trimming: 3 bases; junction bases outside the gene matches: 5. The CDR3 is 15 amino acids. CDR3 sequence: CASSGGLAGRYEQYF. The CDR3 region has the DNA TGTGCCAGCAGTGGGGGACTAGCGGGTCGCTACGAGCAGTACTTC.

This chain connects TRBV5-4 to TRBJ1-6; a weak D match, TRBD1 (5 bases). Deletions cut 5 bases from V and 10 bases from J, with 16 bases between. The CDR3 contains 14 residues. CDR1 and CDR2 from the germline V gene are SGHNT and YYREEE (reference sequence). The CDR3 nucleotides are TGTGCCAGCAGACCGGGACTTTCTGGGTCACCCCTCCACTTT. As protein: CASRPGLSGSPLHF. The entire variable domain, with the rest obtained from reference TRBV5-4 and TRBJ1-6, is as follows: ETGVTQSPTHLIKTRGQQVTLRCSSQSGHNTVSWYQQALGQGPQFIFQYYREEENGRGNFPPRFSGLQFPNYSSELNVNALELDDSALYLCASRPGLSGSPLHFGNGTRLTVT.

V gene TRBV7-6 combines with J gene TRBJ2-3; D is possibly TRBD2 (6 bases). The CDR3 is made up of 15 amino acids. Trimming took off 1 base at V and 4 bases at J, with 12 bases between the two ends. The germline gives CDR1 SGHVS, CDR2 FNYEAQ. CDR3 amino acids: CASSLGRAGADTQYF. CDR3 DNA sequence: TGTGCCAGCAGCTTAGGGCGAGCGGGCGCAGATACGCAGTATTTT.

This chain uses TRBV28 with TRBJ2-1, with D possibly matching TRBD1 (6 bases). The CDR3 is made up of 16 amino acids. Trimming shortened V by 2 bases and J by 1 base, and 12 bases separated the two germline ends. Germline V CDR1 and CDR2: MDHEN, SYDVKM. The CDR3 DNA is TGTGCCAGCAGTTTACTGGGGCAGGGGTCCTACAATGAGCAGTTCTTC. Translated, it gives CASSLLGQGSYNEQFF.

V is TRBV11-1 and J is TRBJ2-7; no reliable D call. The CDR3 is 15 residues long. The V end was cut by 2 bases, the J end by 0 bases, with 11 bases between. CDR1 and CDR2 (germline): SGHAT, FQDESV (reference sequence). The CDR3 DNA is TGTGCCAGCAGCTTATCCTTGAGCCTCTCCTACGAGCAGTACTTC. Translation: CASSLSLSLSYEQYF.

This rearrangement joins TRBV10-3 to TRBJ2-7; TRBD2 matches at 13 bases. CDR3 length: 15 amino acids. The ends lost 3 bases at V and 4 bases at J; junction bases unmatched: 3. Germline V gene lookup returns CDR1 ENHRY and CDR2 SYGVKD. The CDR3 here is CAISDPGLAGYEQYF. The DNA of the CDR3 is TGTGCCATCAGTGACCCGGGACTAGCGGGGTACGAGCAGTACTTC.

This rearrangement joins TRBV3-1 (or the pseudogene TRBV3-2) to TRBJ2-7; 8 bases are a match to TRBD2. CDR1 and CDR2 (germline): LGHDT, YNNKEL (reference sequence). Losses at the gene ends were 4 bases for V and 3 bases for J; bases not matched to a gene: 8. This CDR3 contains 15 residues. CDR3 in DNA: TGTGCCAGCAGCCCCTCCGGGACTAGGATCTACGAGCAGTACTTC. It specifies CASSPSGTRIYEQYF.

The chain uses TRBV27 and TRBJ2-3, with 7 positions matching TRBD2. V trimming: 0 bases; J trimming: 2 bases; junction bases outside the gene matches: 8. The CDR3 runs 17 residues. The germline V gene encodes CDR1 MNHEY and CDR2 SMNVEV (reference sequence). Here the CDR3 reads CASSLSGSGLDTDTQYF. In DNA form, the CDR3 reads TGTGCCAGCAGTTTATCTGGGAGCGGACTAGACACAGATACGCAGTATTTT.

This clone is a singleton in its sample. The rearrangement uses TRBV30 and TRBJ1-5; D is perhaps TRBD1 (5 bases). With 3 bases removed from V and 0 bases from J, the gap between germline ends came to 15 bases. The CDR3 has 16 amino acids. Germline V lookup: CDR1 GTSNPN, CDR2 SVGIG (reference sequence). The CDR3, as DNA: TGTGCCTGGAGCGAAGGGGCCGGCAGTAGCAATCAGCCCCAGCATTTT. This encodes CAWSEGAGSSNQPQHF.

The V and J genes are TRBV27 and TRBJ2-7; TRBD2 might be the D (6 bases). The CDR3 runs to 15 residues. With 2 bases removed from V and 2 bases from J, the gap between germline ends came to 13 bases. CDR1 is MNHEY, CDR2 SMNVEV, per germline (reference sequence). CDR3 sequence reads: CASSLIAGKTYEQYF. The DNA for the CDR3 is TGTGCCAGCAGTTTAATCGCGGGGAAGACCTACGAGCAGTACTTC.

The V gene is TRBV2, the J gene TRBJ1-1, with a possible D match to TRBD1 (5 bases). Germline V CDR1 and CDR2: SNHLY, FYNNEI. Between the trimmed V and J ends, which lost 3 bases and 11 bases, there was a span of 13 bases. This CDR3 has 12 amino acids. The CDR3 spells CASSEVAGWAFF. In DNA, the CDR3 is TGTGCCAGCAGTGAGGTGGCAGGGTGGGCTTTCTTT.

The chain recombines TRBV2 with TRBJ1-5; a possible D gene is TRBD1 (5 bases). The germline CDR1 and CDR2 sequences are SNHLY and FYNNEI. This CDR3 is 15 amino acids long. Trimming removed 6 bases at V and 4 bases at J, with 16 bases between. The CDR3 region has the DNA TGTGCCAGCAGAGCTCCGGGACTGCTGAATCAGCCCCAGCATTTT. Its protein product is CASRAPGLLNQPQHF.

The rearrangement joins TRBV6-5 to TRBJ1-6; no firm D call. Germline assignment: CDR1 MNHEY and CDR2 SVGAGI. The length of the CDR3 is 14 residues. V was cut by 8 bases and J by 8 bases, with 16 bases left in between. CDR3 in amino acids: CASGPRTRDSPLHF. The CDR3 nucleotides are TGTGCCAGCGGGCCCCGTACCCGTGATTCACCCCTCCACTTT.

The chain has TRBV5-1 and TRBJ2-1; 7 bases are shared with TRBD1. The germline CDR1 and CDR2 sequences are SGHRS and YFSETQ. The CDR3 has 14 amino acids. V shed 0 bases and J 6 bases; nucleotides not matched to a gene: 3. The CDR3 nucleotides are TGCGCCAGCAGCTTGGGGCAGGGGGTCAATGAGCAGTTCTTC. Protein: CASSLGQGVNEQFF. The full variable domain, its missing parts supplied by reference TRBV5-1 and TRBJ2-1, is KAGVTQTPRYLIKTRGQQVTLSCSPISGHRSVSWYQQTPGQGLQFLFEYFSETQRNKGNFPGRFSGRQFSNSRSEMNVSTLELGDSALYLCASSLGQGVNEQFFGPGTRLTVL.

This sequence joins TRBV10-3 and TRBJ2-2; 7 positions match TRBD2. CDR3 length equals 14 residues. V was clipped by 6 bases and J by 6 bases; unmatched bases: 7. The germline gives CDR1 ENHRY, CDR2 SYGVKD. The CDR3 DNA reads as TGTGCCATCAGCCGGGACTACCTCGCCGGGGAGCTGTTTTTT. Encoded protein: CAISRDYLAGELFF.

The chain employs TRBV6-1 and TRBJ1-3, with unresolved D. Trimming left V 3 bases short and J 7 bases short, with 16 bases between. This CDR3 is built from 15 residues. The germline V gene encodes CDR1 MNHNS and CDR2 SASEGT. As DNA, the CDR3 is TGTGCCAGCAGTGACGGGGTTGGGAGTCAGAACACCATATATTTT. Protein sequence: CASSDGVGSQNTIYF.

This chain connects TRBV19 to TRBJ1-1, with D hard to call. The V end lost 7 bases, the J end lost 5 bases, and 20 bases lay between the germline ends. Germline V gene data show CDR1 as LNHDA and CDR2 as SQIVND (reference sequence). The CDR3 runs 15 residues. This CDR3 is CASTMGSRGLTEAFF. In nucleotides, the CDR3 is TGTGCCAGTACTATGGGGAGTCGGGGTCTGACTGAAGCTTTCTTT.

The CDR3 reads CASSYIGGNTEAFF. CDR3 in DNA: TGTGCCAGCAGTTACATAGGCGGGAACACTGAAGCTTTCTTT. The chain recombines TRBV6-5 with TRBJ1-1; D not resolved. The CDR3 extends over 14 amino acids. Germline CDR1 MNHEY, CDR2 SVGAGI. V gave up 2 bases and J gave up 1 base, with 8 bases separating them.

This chain uses TRBV3-1 (or the pseudogene TRBV3-2) with TRBJ2-3; 10 bases line up with TRBD2. Germline CDR1 reads LGHDT; CDR2 reads YNNKEL (reference sequence). The trim removed 1 base at V and 1 base at J, leaving 2 bases unmatched. CDR3 length: 16 residues. The CDR3 bases are TGTGCCAGCAGCCAAGGAGGGACTAGCGGCACAGATACGCAGTATTTT. Translating gives CASSQGGTSGTDTQYF.

This sequence joins TRBV18 and TRBJ1-2; 7 bases are shared with TRBD1. The V and J ends lost 2 bases and 5 bases, in that order; junction bases with no gene match: 8. CDR1 is KGHSH and CDR2 is LQKENI in the germline V gene. The CDR3 runs 15 residues. CDR3 coding DNA: TGTGCCAGCTCACCAGGACAGGTTGACACGTATGGCTACACCTTC. Translated, it gives CASSPGQVDTYGYTF. The complete variable domain, with remaining parts taken from reference TRBV18 and TRBJ1-2, reads NAGVMQNPRHLVRRRGQEARLRCSPMKGHSHVYWYRQLPEEGLKFMVYLQKENIIDESGMPKERFSAEFPKEGPSILRIQQVVRGDSAAYFCASSPGQVDTYGYTFGSGTRLTVV.

V and J are TRBV28 and TRBJ1-5, with 8 bases lining up with TRBD1. The CDR3 is made up of 14 amino acids. After removal of 1 base from V and 7 bases from J, the junction contained 3 bases not matched to a gene. Germline CDR1 MDHEN, CDR2 SYDVKM. The DNA of the CDR3 is TGTGCCAGCAGTTTATACAGGGGGAGCCAGCCCCAGCATTTT. It specifies CASSLYRGSQPQHF.

The chain links TRBV6-6 to TRBJ2-5; TRBD1 matches at 11 bases. CDR1 MNHNY and CDR2 SVGAGI come from the germline V gene (reference sequence). There are 18 residues in the CDR3. V lost 5 bases, J lost 5 bases, and 16 bases stayed unmatched. CDR3 loop: CASSQLGTGGSRWETQYF. CDR3 sequence (DNA): TGTGCCAGCAGTCAACTTGGGACAGGGGGATCCCGTTGGGAGACCCAGTACTTC.

The chain recombines TRBV28 with TRBJ2-7; 7 nucleotides align to TRBD1. Germline V gene lookup returns CDR1 MDHEN and CDR2 SYDVKM. The V gene end was trimmed by 6 bases and the J gene end by 7 bases; junction bases not matched to a gene: 12. There are 14 residues in the CDR3. CDR3 sequence: CASRNTRDRWEQYF. In nucleotides, the CDR3 is TGTGCCAGCAGAAACACCCGGGACAGATGGGAGCAGTACTTC.

V gene TRBV7-9 combines with J gene TRBJ1-4; possibly TRBD1 for D (5 bases). Germline V gene lookup returns CDR1 SEHNR and CDR2 FQNEAQ (reference sequence). V shed 3 bases and J shed 8 bases, with 13 bases lying between them. CDR3 length: 14 amino acids. The CDR3 spells CASSLGRAGEKLFF. DNA of the CDR3: TGTGCCAGCAGCTTGGGCAGGGCCGGCGAAAAACTGTTTTTT. Full variable domain (rest looked up from reference TRBV7-9 and TRBJ1-4): DTGVSQNPRHKITKRGQNVTFRCDPISEHNRLYWYRQTLGQGPEFLTYFQNEAQLEKSRLLSDRFSAERPKGSFSTLEIQRTEQGDSAMYLCASSLGRAGEKLFFGSGTQLSVL.